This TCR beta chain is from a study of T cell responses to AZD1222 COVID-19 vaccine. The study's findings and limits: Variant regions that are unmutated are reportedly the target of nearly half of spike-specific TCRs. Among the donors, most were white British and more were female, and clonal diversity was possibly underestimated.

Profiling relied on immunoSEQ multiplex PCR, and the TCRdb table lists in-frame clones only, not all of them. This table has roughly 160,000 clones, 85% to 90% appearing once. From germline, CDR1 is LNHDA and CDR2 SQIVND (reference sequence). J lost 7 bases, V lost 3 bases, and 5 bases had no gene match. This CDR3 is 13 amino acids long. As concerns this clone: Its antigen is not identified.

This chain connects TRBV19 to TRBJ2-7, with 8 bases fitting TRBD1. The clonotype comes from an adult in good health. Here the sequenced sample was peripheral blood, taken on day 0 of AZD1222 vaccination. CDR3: CASSIGRGQEQYF. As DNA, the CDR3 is TGTGCCAGTAGTATCGGCAGGGGGCAAGAGCAGTACTTC.